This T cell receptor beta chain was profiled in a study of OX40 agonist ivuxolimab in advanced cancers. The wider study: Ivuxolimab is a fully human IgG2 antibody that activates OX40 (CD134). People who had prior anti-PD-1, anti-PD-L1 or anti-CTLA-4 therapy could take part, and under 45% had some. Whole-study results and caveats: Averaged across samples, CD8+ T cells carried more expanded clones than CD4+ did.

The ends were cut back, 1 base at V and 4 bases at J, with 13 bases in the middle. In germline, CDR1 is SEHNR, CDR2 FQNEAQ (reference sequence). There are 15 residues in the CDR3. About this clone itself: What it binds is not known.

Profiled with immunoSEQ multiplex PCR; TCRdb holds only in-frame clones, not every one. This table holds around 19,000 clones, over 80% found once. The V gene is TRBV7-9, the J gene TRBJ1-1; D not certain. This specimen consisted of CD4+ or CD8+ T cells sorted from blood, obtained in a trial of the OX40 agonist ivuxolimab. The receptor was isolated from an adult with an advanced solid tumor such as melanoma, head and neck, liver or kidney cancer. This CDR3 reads CASSLVLGSGTEAFF. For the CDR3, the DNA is TGTGCCAGCAGCTTAGTATTGGGGTCGGGCACTGAAGCTTTCTTT.